The 18 T cell receptor beta chains given below trace back to one sample, sequenced in a study of blood T cells in healthy people across ages. Primed by a sample-barcoded 5' primer and a J-beta primer mix, a second PCR proceeded for roughly 7 to 11 cycles. TCRdb itself ran the 5' RACE reads through MiXCR, one entry per CDR3 protein. The table has around 970,000 distinct CDR3 sequences, roughly 47% seen once. The sample consisted of blood. These receptors originate from a woman in her sixties in good health.

This clonotype has more than one count but fewer than ten. V usage is TRBV20-1 and J usage is TRBJ2-3, with 11 bases lining up with TRBD2. Germline assignment: CDR1 DFQATT and CDR2 SNEGSKA (reference sequence). The V and J ends lost 5 bases and 5 bases, in that order; junction bases with no gene match: 6. The CDR3 consists of 14 residues. The CDR3 is CSALAGGDRDTQYF. CDR3 DNA: TGCAGTGCTTTAGCGGGAGGGGACCGAGATACGCAGTATTTT.

This clonotype has a handful of counts. The V gene is TRBV6-6, the J gene TRBJ2-7, with D perhaps TRBD1 (6 bases). Germline-derived CDR1 and CDR2 are MNHNY and SVGAGI (reference sequence). The germline V and J ends were trimmed by 6 bases and 6 bases, with 15 bases remaining between them. The CDR3 has 13 residues. This CDR3 reads CASSGDRHREQYF. CDR3 nucleotide sequence: TGTGCCAGCAGCGGAGACAGGCATCGCGAGCAGTACTTC.

In the case of this clonotype: The junction and the germline gene differ at one end; a read error may be behind it. The CDR3 DNA reads as TGTGTCAGCAGTCCTTGGGGGTCCGGAGCTTTCTTT. Amino acids: CVSSPWGSGAFF. The chain has TRBV7-2 and TRBJ1-1; perhaps TRBD1 as D (5 bases). The CDR3 consists of 12 residues. Germline V gene data show CDR1 as SGHTA and CDR2 as FQGNSA.

The CDR3 sequence is CASGLGFPGELFF. The CDR3 DNA reads TGTGCCAGCGGCCTTGGGTTTCCCGGGGAGCTGTTTTTT. The chain carries TRBV6-6 and TRBJ2-2; D gene ambiguous. Trimming took 8 bases from V and 6 from J, leaving 13 bases between them. CDR1 and CDR2 (germline): MNHNY, SVGAGI (reference sequence). This CDR3 is 13 amino acids long.

About this clonotype itself: An end of the junction does not agree with germline; a read error may underlie this. This chain joins TRBV7-9 and TRBJ2-3; 7 nucleotides line up with TRBD1. From germline, CDR1 is SEHNR and CDR2 FQNEAQ (reference sequence). The CDR3 consists of 15 residues. CDR3 sequence: CTSSLVTGIADTQYF. The CDR3 bases are TGTACCAGCAGCTTAGTGACAGGGATCGCAGATACGCAGTATTTT.

This clonotype has just one count. At one end the junction does not follow the germline gene, possibly because of a read error. The chain carries TRBV12-3 or TRBV12-4 and TRBJ2-4, with D perhaps TRBD1 or TRBD2 (5 bases each). This CDR3 region has 13 residues. CDR3 residues: CAGSPGTYGEQYF. The DNA of the CDR3 is TGTGCCGGCAGTCCCGGGACCTACGGAGAGCAGTACTTC.

The chain carries TRBV3-1 and TRBJ1-6, with D uncertain. Germline V gene lookup returns CDR1 LGHDT and CDR2 YNNKEL (reference sequence). The CDR3 runs to 13 residues. V shed 2 bases and J shed 10 bases, with 9 bases lying between them. The CDR3 sequence: CASSQSAVSPLHF. As DNA, the CDR3 is TGTGCCAGCAGCCAATCCGCCGTATCACCCCTCCACTTT.

This chain joins TRBV7-2 and TRBJ2-3; D is perhaps TRBD2 (5 bases). Germline loops: CDR1 SGHTA, CDR2 FQGNSA. This CDR3 spans 15 amino acids. V dropped 7 bases and J dropped 0 bases, with 14 bases sitting between them. The CDR3 reads CASTPSPTSTDTQYF. DNA of the CDR3: TGTGCCAGCACCCCTAGCCCGACTAGCACAGATACGCAGTATTTT. The whole variable domain, remainder taken from reference TRBV7-2 and TRBJ2-3, is GAGVSQSPSNKVTEKGKDVELRCDPISGHTALYWYRQSLGQGLEFLIYFQGNSAPDKSGLPSDRFSAERTGGSVSTLTIQRTQQEDSAVYLCASTPSPTSTDTQYFGPGTRLTVL.

This chain joins TRBV7-9 and TRBJ2-5; 10 bases map to TRBD2. This CDR3 is 16 amino acids long. CDR1 SEHNR and CDR2 FQNEAQ come from the germline V gene (reference sequence). J gave up 11 bases and V 4 bases, and 16 bases lay outside the gene matches. The CDR3 protein is CASSSPTSGDYNEQYF. The CDR3 bases are TGTGCCAGCAGCTCTCCCACTAGCGGGGACTACAATGAGCAGTACTTC. Complete variable domain (other parts from reference TRBV7-9 and TRBJ2-5): DTGVSQNPRHKITKRGQNVTFRCDPISEHNRLYWYRQTLGQGPEFLTYFQNEAQLEKSRLLSDRFSAERPKGSFSTLEIQRTEQGDSAMYLCASSSPTSGDYNEQYFGPGTRLLVL.

The CDR3 DNA reads TGTGCCAGCAGCTTCAGAGGTGATTTCTTCGAAAAACTGTTTTTT. As protein: CASSFRGDFFEKLFF. The J gene is TRBJ1-4, the V gene TRBV7-2; D gene uncertain. CDR1 and CDR2 from the germline V gene are SGHTA and FQGNSA. Trimming removed 3 bases at V and 8 bases at J, with 16 bases between. The CDR3 runs 15 residues.

The chain couples TRBV4-3 to TRBJ2-7; D call uncertain. The V gene lost 3 bases and the J gene lost 5 bases, with 20 bases spanning the gap. CDR3 size: 16 residues. Looked up from germline, CDR1 is LGHNA and CDR2 is YSLEER. The CDR3 spells CASSHPRLIPFHEQYF. The DNA for the CDR3 is TGCGCCAGCAGCCACCCCAGGCTCATCCCCTTCCACGAGCAGTACTTC.

This clonotype came up a few times. The rearrangement joins TRBV4-2 to TRBJ1-2; D remains unclear. Trimming took 4 bases from V and 7 from J, leaving 13 bases between them. Per germline, CDR1 LGHNA and CDR2 YNFKEQ. CDR3 length: 13 amino acids. The CDR3 DNA reads TGTGCCAGCAGCCGCGGACTGACGGGTGGCTACACCTTC. Its protein is CASSRGLTGGYTF.

V and J are TRBV7-9 and TRBJ2-3; possible D gene TRBD2, 5 bases. V was pared by 6 bases and J by 1 base, with 14 bases between. From germline, CDR1 is SEHNR and CDR2 FQNEAQ (reference sequence). The CDR3 covers 15 residues. CDR3 protein: CASRLILGGTDTQYF. CDR3 bases: TGTGCCAGCAGGCTGATTTTGGGAGGCACAGATACGCAGTATTTT.

The chain is built from TRBV9 and TRBJ2-3, with D uncertain. The CDR3 sequence is 11 residues long. Germline-derived CDR1 and CDR2 are SGDLS and YYNGEE. Trimming shortened V by 5 bases and J by 3 bases, and 4 bases separated the two germline ends. The CDR3 loop is CASRKTDTQYF. CDR3 sequence (DNA): TGTGCCAGCAGGAAAACAGATACGCAGTATTTT.

This clonotype was found a few times. The rearrangement uses TRBV7-9 and TRBJ2-7; TRBD1 aligns across 7 bases. The V segment lost 1 base and the J segment 4 bases; nucleotides outside the gene matches: 10. Germline-derived CDR1 and CDR2 are SEHNR and FQNEAQ (reference sequence). This CDR3 has 16 amino acids. CDR3 protein: CASSLVGRQGDYEQYF. The CDR3 DNA sequence: TGTGCCAGCAGCTTAGTAGGTCGACAGGGAGATTACGAGCAGTACTTC. The full variable domain, completed using reference TRBV7-9 and TRBJ2-7, is DTGVSQNPRHKITKRGQNVTFRCDPISEHNRLYWYRQTLGQGPEFLTYFQNEAQLEKSRLLSDRFSAERPKGSFSTLEIQRTEQGDSAMYLCASSLVGRQGDYEQYFGPGTRLTVT.

The chain recombines TRBV12-3 or TRBV12-4 with TRBJ2-1; TRBD2 agrees at 9 bases. The tail of the sequence fits TRBJ2-7 better, so the J call may be wrong. The length of the CDR3 is 16 residues. CDR3 amino acids: CASSLGFSGGRYEQYF. The DNA of the CDR3 is TGTGCCAGCAGCCTGGGATTTAGCGGGGGCCGCTACGAGCAGTACTTC.

The chain uses TRBV6-5 and TRBJ2-7; D ambiguous. V shed 8 bases and J shed 2 bases, with 19 bases lying between them. This CDR3 is 15 amino acids long. Per germline, CDR1 MNHEY and CDR2 SVGAGI. CDR3 DNA sequence: TGTGCCAGCCACCACAGAACTAACGGGCCCTACGAGCAGTACTTC. Residues: CASHHRTNGPYEQYF.

This chain links TRBV27 with TRBJ1-5; no clear D. The length of the CDR3 is 17 residues. V dropped 6 bases and J dropped 0 bases, with 18 bases sitting between them. CDR1 and CDR2 from the germline V gene are MNHEY and SMNVEV (reference sequence). In nucleotides, the CDR3 is TGTGCCAGCAGCCCCTCGTCCGTAGGGAATAGCAATCAGCCCCAGCATTTT. Protein product: CASSPSSVGNSNQPQHF.